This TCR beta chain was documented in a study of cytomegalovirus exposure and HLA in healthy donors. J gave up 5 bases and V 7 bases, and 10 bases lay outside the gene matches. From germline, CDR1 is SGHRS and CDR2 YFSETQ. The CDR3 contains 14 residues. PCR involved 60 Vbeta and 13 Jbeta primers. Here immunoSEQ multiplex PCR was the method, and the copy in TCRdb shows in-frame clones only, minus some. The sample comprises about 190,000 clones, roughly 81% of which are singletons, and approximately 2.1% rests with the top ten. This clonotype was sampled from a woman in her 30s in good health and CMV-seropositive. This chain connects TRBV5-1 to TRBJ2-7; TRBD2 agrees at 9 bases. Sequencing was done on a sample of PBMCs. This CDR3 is CASARGSGGHEQYF. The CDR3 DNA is TGCGCCAGCGCACGCGGTAGCGGGGGCCACGAGCAGTACTTC.